These 28 T cell receptor beta chains were all obtained from the same sample, sequenced in a study of cytomegalovirus exposure and HLA in healthy donors. Primers included in the PCR were 60 Vbeta and 13 Jbeta primers. The table came from immunoSEQ multiplex PCR; TCRdb's copy has only in-frame clones and leaves some out. The sample contains 100,000 to 150,000 clones, 17% of which appear only once. Sequenced: PBMCs. The receptor set was obtained from a female donor in good health and CMV-seropositive.

The CDR3 is CASAWGQPEEGYTF. The CDR3 region has the DNA TGTGCCAGCGCATGGGGACAGCCGGAAGAGGGCTACACCTTC. The chain combines TRBV6-1 with TRBJ1-2; 7 nucleotides line up with TRBD1. Germline V gene sequence: CDR1 MNHNS, CDR2 SASEGT. The CDR3 spans 14 residues. J lost 8 bases, V lost 8 bases, and 14 bases had no gene match.

This chain connects TRBV5-1 to TRBJ2-7; D uncertain. V was shortened by 0 bases and J by 0 bases, with 7 bases between the two germline ends. Germline-derived CDR1 and CDR2 are SGHRS and YFSETQ. The CDR3 is made up of 14 amino acids. In DNA, the CDR3 is TGCGCCAGCAGCTTGGCTCAGATCTCCTACGAGCAGTACTTC. Its protein product is CASSLAQISYEQYF.

V gene TRBV4-3 combines with J gene TRBJ1-2; a possible D gene is TRBD1 (5 bases). The CDR3 has 13 residues. Germline V CDR1 and CDR2: LGHNA, YSLEER. Trimming cost V 2 bases and J 7 bases, with 11 bases left between them. CDR3 sequence reads: CASSQQGRFGYTF. DNA of the CDR3: TGCGCCAGCAGCCAACAGGGCCGGTTTGGCTACACCTTC.

A few counts support this clone. The chain combines TRBV30 with TRBJ2-5; the match to TRBD1 covers 7 bases. This CDR3 is built from 13 residues. Germline-derived CDR1 and CDR2 are GTSNPN and SVGIG (reference sequence). With 8 bases clipped from V and 5 bases from J, the junction kept 11 bases outside the gene matches. The CDR3 sequence: CARTGESGETQYF. The CDR3 DNA sequence: TGTGCCAGAACAGGGGAATCGGGGGAGACCCAGTACTTC.

This sequence joins TRBV10-3 and TRBJ2-3; TRBD2 matches 8 bases. The V gene's germline CDR1 is ENHRY and CDR2 SYGVKD. The CDR3 has 17 amino acids. The ends lost 7 bases at V and 4 bases at J; junction bases unmatched: 16. The CDR3 loop is CAIKTGSGSRSPDTQYF. The CDR3 nucleotides read TGTGCCATCAAAACAGGGAGCGGGAGTAGGTCTCCAGATACGCAGTATTTT.

The chain couples TRBV7-9 to TRBJ2-1, with 9 bases fitting TRBD1. Trimming at V came to 8 bases and at J to 4 bases, leaving 6 bases not matched to a gene. Looked up from germline, CDR1 is SEHNR and CDR2 is FQNEAQ (reference sequence). The CDR3 length is 14 residues. The CDR3 DNA follows: TGTGCCAGCCGACAGGGGGGTGGTTACAATGAGCAGTTCTTC. Translation gives CASRQGGGYNEQFF.

V usage is TRBV7-2 and J usage is TRBJ1-2; 9 bases match TRBD1. The J segment lost 7 bases and the V segment lost 5 bases, leaving 5 bases of the junction unmatched. This CDR3 has 13 amino acids. Per germline, CDR1 SGHTA and CDR2 FQGNSA. The chain's CDR3 is CASSIQGAGGYTF. In nucleotides, the CDR3 is TGTGCCAGCAGCATACAGGGGGCTGGTGGCTACACCTTC.

The table lists this clone with a few counts. This chain uses TRBV5-4 with TRBJ2-7; 10 bases match TRBD1. Unmatched junction bases numbered 13, after V lost 4 bases and J lost 3 bases. CDR1 SGHNT and CDR2 YYREEE come from the germline V gene (reference sequence). The CDR3 spans 17 residues. CDR3 in DNA: TGTGCCAGCAGCCTGGGGGCGGGGACAGGGGCCATCTACGAGCAGTACTTC. Its protein product is CASSLGAGTGAIYEQYF.

This clone was recorded a few times. The chain couples TRBV27 to TRBJ2-2; 7 nucleotides match TRBD1. Trimming at V came to 4 bases and at J to 1 base, leaving 3 bases not matched to a gene. Germline assignment: CDR1 MNHEY and CDR2 SMNVEV (reference sequence). CDR3 length: 15 residues. CDR3 in DNA: TGTGCCAGCAGTTACAACAGGGGGAACACCGGGGAGCTGTTTTTT. Its translation is CASSYNRGNTGELFF.

The chain combines TRBV19 with TRBJ2-2; D uncertain. V was clipped by 5 bases and J by 4 bases, with 11 bases between them. The CDR3 spans 14 residues. Germline loops: CDR1 LNHDA, CDR2 SQIVND (reference sequence). The CDR3, as DNA: TGTGCCAGTAGTCCCAGGCCTACCACCGGGGAGCTGTTTTTT. It encodes CASSPRPTTGELFF.

This clone came up a few times. The chain has TRBV5-1 and TRBJ1-2; D is perhaps TRBD1 (5 bases). Per the germline V gene, CDR1 is SGHRS and CDR2 is YFSETQ. This CDR3 has 16 residues. V was trimmed by 0 bases and J by 7 bases, leaving 19 bases between them. CDR3 in DNA: TGCGCCAGCAGCTTGGCCCCCCGGGGGAATGTTCGTGGCTACACCTTC. Translating it yields CASSLAPRGNVRGYTF. The full variable domain, with the rest looked up from reference TRBV5-1 and TRBJ1-2, is KAGVTQTPRYLIKTRGQQVTLSCSPISGHRSVSWYQQTPGQGLQFLFEYFSETQRNKGNFPGRFSGRQFSNSRSEMNVSTLELGDSALYLCASSLAPRGNVRGYTFGSGTRLTVV.

This clone was observed a handful of times. The V and J genes are TRBV7-2 and TRBJ2-5; D possibly corresponds to TRBD2 (6 bases). The J call may be in error: the DNA end matches TRBJ2-7 better. This CDR3 contains 13 residues. The germline CDR1 and CDR2 sequences are SGHTA and FQGNSA. CDR3 bases: TGTGCCAGCAGCCCCGGGACTTTACGCGAGCAGTACTTC. This encodes CASSPGTLREQYF.

The CDR3 DNA sequence: TGTGCCACCAGCAGAGATGTCGTCTACGAGCAGTACTTC. This gives the protein CATSRDVVYEQYF. The genes are TRBV15 and TRBJ2-7; no firm D call. This CDR3 region has 13 residues. V lost 0 bases to trimming and J lost 3 bases, with 6 bases between them. Germline-derived CDR1 and CDR2 are LNHNV and YYDKDF (reference sequence).

This clone was observed a handful of times. The chain combines TRBV5-1 with TRBJ2-7, with 8 bases that match TRBD1. V shed 3 bases, J shed 2 bases, and the junction held 4 bases outside the gene matches. Germline lookup yields CDR1 SGHRS and CDR2 YFSETQ. CDR3 size: 14 residues. CDR3 residues: CASSSGQGAYEQYF. DNA for the CDR3: TGCGCCAGCAGCTCCGGACAGGGAGCCTACGAGCAGTACTTC.

The chain uses TRBV28 and TRBJ2-7; tentative D call: TRBD1 (6 bases). Germline V gene sequence: CDR1 MDHEN, CDR2 SYDVKM. The ends were cut back, 1 base at V and 2 bases at J, with 15 bases in the middle. The CDR3 length is 16 residues. CDR3 in DNA: TGTGCCAGCAGTTTATTCCTGGTCACAGGGCCCTACGAGCAGTACTTC. Amino acid sequence: CASSLFLVTGPYEQYF.

This clone was counted between two and nine times. The V call is TRBV7-2, the J call TRBJ1-2; D might be TRBD1 (6 bases). Germline lookup yields CDR1 SGHTA and CDR2 FQGNSA. Trimming removed 7 bases at V and 7 bases at J, with 16 bases between. This CDR3 has 13 amino acids. The CDR3 DNA reads as TGTGCCAGCACCACTAATTACAGGGTTGGCTACACCTTC. As protein: CASTTNYRVGYTF.

This chain connects TRBV7-9 to TRBJ2-1; 7 bases are shared with TRBD2. The germline gives CDR1 SEHNR, CDR2 FQNEAQ (reference sequence). This CDR3 contains 15 residues. V lost 3 bases and J lost 0; bases outside the gene matches: 2. The CDR3 loop is CASSFGGSSYNEQFF. CDR3 nucleotides: TGTGCCAGCAGCTTTGGCGGGAGCTCCTACAATGAGCAGTTCTTC.

This clone has just a few counts. CDR3 residues: CASSLALLNSGNTIYF. CDR3 in DNA: TGCGCCAGCAGCTTGGCATTACTAAACTCTGGAAACACCATATATTTT. The chain joins TRBV5-1 to TRBJ1-3; no definite D call. The CDR3 sequence is 16 residues long. CDR1 and CDR2 (germline): SGHRS, YFSETQ. V gave up 0 bases and J gave up 0 bases, with 10 bases separating them.

The V gene is TRBV14, the J gene TRBJ2-4, with 7 bases identical to TRBD1. The CDR3 has 15 amino acids. The germline V gene has CDR1 SGHDN and CDR2 FVKESK. The trim removed 0 bases at V and 6 bases at J, leaving 5 bases unmatched. CDR3 sequence: CASSQERGQINIQYF. As DNA, the CDR3 is TGTGCCAGCAGCCAAGAACGGGGACAGATAAACATTCAGTACTTC.

The chain links TRBV4-3 to TRBJ1-1; D is undetermined. The CDR3 has 13 residues. V was trimmed by 1 base and J by 5 bases, leaving 8 bases between them. The V gene's germline CDR1 is LGHNA and CDR2 YSLEER. CDR3 DNA sequence: TGCGCCAGCAGCCAAGTTCGGGAGACTGAAGCTTTCTTT. Its translation: CASSQVRETEAFF.

Comment on this clone: This same CDR3 is encoded by further DNA sequences in the sample. The chain combines TRBV5-1 with TRBJ2-6, with 7 bases fitting TRBD1. CDR1 and CDR2 from the germline V gene are SGHRS and YFSETQ. V was clipped by 0 bases and J by 4 bases; unmatched bases: 4. The CDR3 has 16 residues. Here the CDR3 reads CASSLGQGSGANVLTF. CDR3 sequence (DNA): TGCGCCAGCAGCTTGGGACAGGGCTCAGGGGCCAACGTCCTGACTTTC.

J is TRBJ1-1 and V is TRBV7-8; TRBD1 might be the D (5 bases). The germline V gene has CDR1 SGHVS and CDR2 FQNEAQ. This CDR3 is 19 amino acids long. Deletions cut 1 base from V and 3 bases from J, with 24 bases between. The CDR3 DNA reads TGTGCCAGCAGCTTAGTCCCGGGACTCCTGAAACCTACTTACACTGAAGCTTTCTTT. The encoded protein is CASSLVPGLLKPTYTEAFF.

V is TRBV4-3 and J is TRBJ2-2; 8 bases fit TRBD1. Germline V gives CDR1 LGHNA, CDR2 YSLEER. V lost 6 bases, J lost 6 bases, and 9 bases stayed unmatched. The CDR3 has 15 amino acids. The CDR3 region has the DNA TGCGCCAGCAGAGCCGGGACAGGACCCGCCGGGGAGCTGTTTTTT. Protein: CASRAGTGPAGELFF.

The chain carries TRBV5-1 and TRBJ2-7; D is perhaps TRBD1 (6 bases). The germline CDR1 and CDR2 sequences are SGHRS and YFSETQ. Trimming stripped 1 base from V and 0 bases from J, with 11 bases between. The CDR3 is made up of 15 amino acids. The CDR3 here is CASSLLGQFSYEQYF. The CDR3 DNA reads TGCGCCAGCAGCTTGTTAGGACAGTTCTCCTACGAGCAGTACTTC.

This clone appeared a single time. The chain uses TRBV5-6 and TRBJ2-7, with D perhaps matching TRBD2 (5 bases). V lost 0 bases and J lost 3, with 7 bases in between. The CDR3 spans 13 residues. Germline CDR1 SGHDT, CDR2 YYEEEE. The CDR3 DNA reads TGTGCCAGCAGCTTGGGGACTCTCTACGAGCAGTACTTC. This encodes CASSLGTLYEQYF.

This clone was detected a few times. The gene calls are TRBV9 and TRBJ2-1, with a weak D call TRBD2 (7 bases). Germline loops: CDR1 SGDLS, CDR2 YYNGEE. V lost 3 bases and J 3 bases, leaving 13 bases between the germline ends. This CDR3 spans 15 amino acids. Written as DNA, the CDR3 is TGTGCCAGCAGCGGAAATAGGGGGGGCTACAATGAGCAGTTCTTC. Protein sequence: CASSGNRGGYNEQFF. Supplemented by reference TRBV9 and TRBJ2-1, the full variable domain reads DSGVTQTPKHLITATGQRVTLRCSPRSGDLSVYWYQQSLDQGLQFLIQYYNGEERAKGNILERFSAQQFPDLHSELNLSSLELGDSALYFCASSGNRGGYNEQFFGPGTRLTVL.

The chain is built from TRBV4-1 and TRBJ1-6; TRBD1 matches 9 bases. CDR1 MGHRA and CDR2 YSYEKL come from the germline V gene. The CDR3 contains 18 residues. V gave up 1 base and J gave up 7 bases; unmatched junction bases: 11. The CDR3 spells CASSQASTGGLQNSPLHF. As DNA, the CDR3 is TGCGCCAGCAGCCAAGCATCTACAGGGGGCCTTCAGAATTCACCCCTCCACTTT.

This clone was observed a few times. The V gene is TRBV6-5, the J gene TRBJ1-4, with TRBD1 as a possible D gene (5 bases). The CDR3 extends over 15 amino acids. The germline V gene encodes CDR1 MNHEY and CDR2 SVGAGI. The ends were cut back, 6 bases at V and 5 bases at J, with 16 bases in the middle. CDR3 DNA sequence: TGTGCCAGCAGAGGGACTGCCTTACCGAATGAAAAACTGTTTTTT. Residues: CASRGTALPNEKLFF.